The rows below give T cell receptor beta chains drawn from one sample of a study of T-cell memory formation after mild COVID-19. TCRdb analysed the 5' RACE reads with MiXCR anew, one entry per CDR3 protein. The sample lists about 600,000 distinct CDR3 sequences; about 20% were seen once. The sample comprised PBMCs or a T cell subset sorted from them (not recorded which). The receptors here all came from an adult woman who had mild COVID-19 (a few samples of this study predate the infection). Cell type and time point are not known. Each CDR3 is given with its conserved first and last residue. D genes are given only for firm matches. The size field is filled for only some rows; it gives once, few, many or a size class.

j_call d_call v_call clone_size cdr3_nt cdr3_aa
TRBJ2-7 TRBD1 TRBV30 NA TGTGCCTGGTGGGACAGGTTATCCTACGAGCAGTACTTC CAWWDRLSYEQYF
TRBJ2-1 NA TRBV29-1 few TGCAGCCCGATCGGGTTCAGCGACTACAATGAGCAGTTCTTC CSPIGFSDYNEQFF
TRBJ1-2 NA TRBV4-1 NA TGCGCCAGCAGCCAAGTTGCGAGTGCTAACTATGGCTACACCTTC CASSQVASANYGYTF
TRBJ2-1 TRBD2 TRBV27 few TGTGCCAGCAGTCCAGGGACTAGCGGGACCTACAATGAGCAGTTCTTC CASSPGTSGTYNEQFF
TRBJ2-2 TRBD2 TRBV2 NA TGTGCCAGCAGTGAACTAGCGGGAGGGAGCACCGGGGAGCTGTTTTTT CASSELAGGSTGELFF
TRBJ1-3 NA TRBV2 NA TGTGCCAGCAGTGAAAGGTCGGTTGGAAACACCATATATTTT CASSERSVGNTIYF
TRBJ2-7 TRBD2 TRBV2 NA TGTGCCAGCAGTGAAGGGACTAGCGGGACCTACGAGCAGTACTTC CASSEGTSGTYEQYF
TRBJ1-1 NA TRBV5-4 few TGTGCCAGCAGCTTGTCCGGTCTGGGCACTGAAGCTTTCTTT CASSLSGLGTEAFF
TRBJ1-2 NA TRBV7-6 NA TGTGCCAGCAGCGCGGACAACTTGGGATATTATGGCTACACCTTC CASSADNLGYYGYTF
TRBJ1-2 NA TRBV7-9 NA TGTGCCAGCAGCTTATCGGGCTTGAACTATGGCTACACCTTC CASSLSGLNYGYTF
TRBJ2-7 NA TRBV7-9 NA TGTGCCAGCAGCTTAAGGGCTGACGAGCAGTACTTC CASSLRADEQYF
TRBJ2-1 TRBD1 TRBV5-1 few TGCGCCAGCAGCTTGGTGGCAGGGGGCTTCGATGAGCAGTTCTTC CASSLVAGGFDEQFF
TRBJ2-5 NA TRBV12-3/TRBV12-4 few TGTGCCAGCAGTTTAAGCGCTAGTGGAGAGACCCAGTACTTC CASSLSASGETQYF
TRBJ2-3 TRBD2 TRBV6-5 NA TGTGCCAGCAGTTCCCGACTAGCGGGAAGCACAGATACGCAGTATTTT CASSSRLAGSTDTQYF
TRBJ1-4 NA TRBV4-1 few TGCGCCAGCAGCCCCAGCAGGGGCAGTGAAAAACTGTTTTTT CASSPSRGSEKLFF
TRBJ2-1 TRBD1 TRBV7-2 few TGTGCCAGCAGCGCCAGGGACAGGGGTAGGGATGAGCAGTTCTTC CASSARDRGRDEQFF
TRBJ1-2 NA TRBV29-1 NA TGCAGCGTTTCTCGGGGAACTAACTATGGCTACACCTTC CSVSRGTNYGYTF
TRBJ2-6 TRBD1 TRBV6-2/TRBV6-3 NA TGTGCCAGCAGCTGGGACAGGGGGACGGCGGGATCTGGGGCCAACGTCCTGACTTTC CASSWDRGTAGSGANVLTF
TRBJ1-1 NA TRBV5-1 NA TGCGCCAGCAGAATCGGCACTGAAGCTTTCTTT CASRIGTEAFF